This TCR beta chain was identified during a study of regulatory T cells in long-lasting Graves disease. Looking at the study overall: Freshly diagnosed Graves' patients had used antithyroid drugs for under 3 months.

This clonotype was seen many times. Antigen specificity is unknown. Time point in this sample: newly diagnosed GD, antithyroid drugs for less than 3 months. PBMC-extracted RNA yielded the TCR library. Whole-study results and caveats: A reduction in accuracy may have resulted from the small sample size. When disease was persistent, TRBV28, TRBJ1-2 and TRBJ2-5 were the favored segments.

V lost 2 bases to trimming and J lost 2 bases, with 13 bases between them. The CDR3 is made up of 16 amino acids. Germline CDR1 MDHEN, CDR2 SYDVKM. Combining iRepertoire HTBI primers with Arm-PCR of CDR3 regions, the authors built TCR beta libraries. TCRdb re-analysed the multiplex PCR reads in MiXCR, keeping a single row per CDR3 protein. Of around 230,000 distinct CDR3 sequences detected, about 17% appear once; the ten largest clones hold roughly a fifth. Sequenced material: peripheral blood mononuclear cells (PBMCs), taken at new diagnosis, from a patient treated with antithyroid drugs. The chain combines TRBV28 with TRBJ1-5, with unresolved D. The TCR sequence derives from a female donor with Graves disease. Here the CDR3 DNA reads TGTGCCAGCAGTTTAATTTGGATTGGGGGCAATCAGCCCCAGCATTTT. This gives the protein CASSLIWIGGNQPQHF.